This TCR beta chain derives from a study of metastatic and nonmetastatic thyroid tumors. In the source study's methods: A classifier of distant metastasis in papillary thyroid cancer was built from CDR3 differences (across clinicopathological groups). TCRdb re-called the PCR reads with MiXCR. TCRdb, rather than the study authors, made the V and J calls. The table records about 30,000 clones, around 4% of them present only once. Counting both end residues, the CDR3 totals 11 amino acids. Until they underwent thyroid surgery, no patient had received any treatment. To note about this clone: The CDR3 ends on some other residue instead of the conserved phenylalanine or tryptophan, so this is likely a read error. The DNA is left out, because the CDR3 cannot be placed on it with certainty; the CDR3 is given as TCRdb lists it.

Sample: blood. The clonotype originates from a female donor with papillary thyroid cancer or a benign thyroid nodule (not recorded which). Some clones in this sample may be carry-over from other donors' samples. The rearrangement uses TRBV12-3 or TRBV12-4 and TRBJ2-1. CDR3 region: CASTLIAEQSL.